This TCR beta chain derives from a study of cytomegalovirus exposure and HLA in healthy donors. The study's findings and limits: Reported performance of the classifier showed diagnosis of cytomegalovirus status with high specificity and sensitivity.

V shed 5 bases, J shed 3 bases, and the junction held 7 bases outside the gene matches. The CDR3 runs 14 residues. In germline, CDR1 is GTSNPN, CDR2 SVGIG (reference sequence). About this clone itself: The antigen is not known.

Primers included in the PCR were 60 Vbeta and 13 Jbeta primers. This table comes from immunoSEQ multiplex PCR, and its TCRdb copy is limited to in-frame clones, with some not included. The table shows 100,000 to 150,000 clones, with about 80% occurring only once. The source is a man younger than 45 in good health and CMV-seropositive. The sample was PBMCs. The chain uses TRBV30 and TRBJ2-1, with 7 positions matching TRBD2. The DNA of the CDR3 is TGTGCCTGGGTAAGCGGGACGGGCTACAATGAGCAGTTCTTC. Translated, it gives CAWVSGTGYNEQFF.